This T cell receptor beta chain was captured by sequencing in a study of CD8+CD57+ T cells in acquired aplastic anemia. Profiling that covered TCR beta VDJ and CDR3 relied on genomic DNA as its template. MiXCR, applied by TCRdb to the reads, yields one record per CDR3 protein. The sample includes tens of thousands of distinct CDR3 sequences, approximately 54% of them seen just once. Per germline, CDR1 LGHNA and CDR2 YNFKEQ. The CDR3 covers 15 residues. The V end lost 0 bases, the J end lost 0 bases, and 6 bases lay between the germline ends. In its sample, this clonotype was seen many times. The clonotype was recovered from a human donor in good health, serving as a control. The specimen was sorted CD4+, CD8+, or CD8+CD57+ T cells (not recorded which) from PBMCs. J is TRBJ2-1 and V is TRBV4-2; D ambiguous. The CDR3 region has the DNA TGTGCCAGCAGCCAAGAGATGAGCTCCTACAATGAGCAGTTCTTC. Protein sequence: CASSQEMSSYNEQFF.